This T cell receptor beta chain was recorded in a study of regulatory T cells in long-lasting Graves disease. This clonotype was counted ten times or more. Its target is not known. Sample time point: newly diagnosed GD, antithyroid drugs for less than 3 months. Extracted RNA from PBMCs served as the source of the TCR library. Nine milliliters of peripheral blood went into EDTA tubes. V gave up 5 bases and J gave up 2 bases; unmatched junction bases: 8. Germline V gives CDR1 SGHAT, CDR2 FQNNGV. The CDR3 contains 17 residues. General study findings and limits: Persistent Graves' patients had lower TCR diversity than newly diagnosed ones. The study examined only peripheral blood, not thyroid tissue. Persistent disease favored TRBV28, TRBJ1-2 and TRBJ2-5.

Through Arm-PCR of CDR3 regions and iRepertoire HTBI primers, TCR beta libraries were built. TCRdb re-called the multiplex PCR reads with MiXCR, one entry per CDR3 protein. The sample carries roughly 380,000 distinct CDR3 sequences, roughly 15% recorded once. The J gene is TRBJ2-3, the V gene TRBV11-2; the match to TRBD2 covers 12 bases. The sequencing here drew on peripheral blood mononuclear cells (PBMCs), taken at new diagnosis, from a patient treated with antithyroid drugs. The TCR comes from a female donor with Graves disease. CDR3 loop: CASSQTSGGPLTDTQYF. CDR3 sequence (DNA): TGTGCCAGCAGCCAAACTAGCGGGGGGCCCCTCACAGATACGCAGTATTTT. The entire variable domain, with the rest obtained from reference TRBV11-2 and TRBJ2-3, is as follows: EAGVAQSPRYKIIEKRQSVAFWCNPISGHATLYWYQQILGQGPKLLIQFQNNGVVDDSQLPKDRFSAERLKGVDSTLKIQPAKLEDSAVYLCASSQTSGGPLTDTQYFGPGTRLTVL.